These T cell receptor beta chains were read from a single sample in a study of chemoradiotherapy in HPV16-positive cancers. The assay was immunoSEQ multiplex PCR, and TCRdb's table has in-frame clones only and misses some. This sample yields more than 2,500 clones, of which around 72% are seen a single time; roughly 8.5% belongs to the top ten. The sequencing here drew on tumor tissue, taken from a patient who underwent chemoradiotherapy. The receptors here all came from a human donor with HPV-associated anogenital cancer. The CDR3 runs from the conserved cysteine through the conserved F or W. Each record gives: CDR3 protein, CDR3 DNA, V gene, D gene, clone size, J gene. A D gene is named only where the DNA matches it firmly. Only some rows state a clone size, as once, few, many or a class for expanded clones.

CDR3aa: CASSGLAGGQDTQYF
CDR3nt: TGTGCCAGCAGTGGACTAGCGGGGGGACAGGATACGCAGTATTTT
v_gene: TRBV6-4
d_gene: TRBD2
abundance: -
j_gene: TRBJ2-3

CDR3aa: CASSPTSNYGYTF
CDR3nt: TGTGCCAGCAGCCCTACAAGTAACTATGGCTACACCTTC
v_gene: TRBV11-2
d_gene: -
abundance: -
j_gene: TRBJ1-2

CDR3aa: CASSRNRGLGAKNIQYF
CDR3nt: TGTGCCAGCAGCCGTAACAGGGGGCTTGGGGCCAAAAACATTCAGTACTTC
v_gene: TRBV13
d_gene: TRBD1
abundance: large
j_gene: TRBJ2-4

CDR3aa: CASSRGASGGPYEQYF
CDR3nt: TGTGCCAGCAGCCGCGGGGCCAGCGGGGGGCCCTACGAGCAGTACTTC
v_gene: TRBV7-9
d_gene: TRBD2
abundance: -
j_gene: TRBJ2-7

CDR3aa: CASSGHMNTEAFF
CDR3nt: TGTGCCAGCAGTGGTCACATGAACACTGAAGCTTTCTTT
v_gene: TRBV6-5
d_gene: -
abundance: -
j_gene: TRBJ1-1

CDR3aa: CASSLHSGSEQYF
CDR3nt: TGTGCCAGCTCACTCCACTCAGGGTCCGAGCAGTACTTC
v_gene: TRBV18
d_gene: -
abundance: once
j_gene: TRBJ2-7

CDR3aa: CASSDDRGQAGANVLTF
CDR3nt: TGTGCCAGCAGCGATGACAGGGGGCAAGCTGGGGCCAACGTCCTGACTTTC
v_gene: TRBV7-7
d_gene: TRBD1
abundance: -
j_gene: TRBJ2-6

CDR3aa: CASRGTGGLTEAFF
CDR3nt: TGTGCCAGCAGGGGGACAGGGGGCTTGACTGAAGCTTTCTTT
v_gene: TRBV2
d_gene: TRBD1
abundance: -
j_gene: TRBJ1-1

CDR3aa: CASRETSGGYNEQFF
CDR3nt: TGTGCCAGCCGGGAAACCTCCGGGGGGTACAATGAGCAGTTCTTC
v_gene: TRBV11-2
d_gene: TRBD2
abundance: -
j_gene: TRBJ2-1

CDR3aa: CASSLDHTRVDYGYTF
CDR3nt: TGTGCCAGCAGCTTAGACCATACCAGGGTTGACTATGGCTACACCTTC
v_gene: TRBV7-2
d_gene: -
abundance: -
j_gene: TRBJ1-2

CDR3aa: CASSWAGQETQYF
CDR3nt: TGTGCCAGTAGTTGGGCGGGCCAAGAGACCCAGTACTTC
v_gene: TRBV19
d_gene: -
abundance: -
j_gene: TRBJ2-5

CDR3aa: CASGMTGGAYEQYF
CDR3nt: TGTGCCAGCGGTATGACAGGGGGAGCCTACGAGCAGTACTTC
v_gene: TRBV6-1
d_gene: TRBD1
abundance: -
j_gene: TRBJ2-7

CDR3aa: CASTKGEGGGTGELFF
CDR3nt: TGTGCCAGTACCAAAGGCGAGGGGGGGGGCACCGGGGAGCTGTTTTTT
v_gene: TRBV19
d_gene: -
abundance: few
j_gene: TRBJ2-2

CDR3aa: CASSIVQVGYGYTF
CDR3nt: TGTGCCAGTAGTATAGTACAAGTTGGCTATGGCTACACCTTC
v_gene: TRBV19
d_gene: -
abundance: -
j_gene: TRBJ1-2

CDR3aa: CASSQDSTGFTEAFF
CDR3nt: TGCGCCAGCAGCCAAGATAGTACAGGATTTACTGAAGCTTTCTTT
v_gene: TRBV4-3
d_gene: -
abundance: -
j_gene: TRBJ1-1

CDR3aa: CASSAGGSTDTQYF
CDR3nt: TGTGCCAGCAGTGCGGGGGGCAGCACAGATACGCAGTATTTT
v_gene: TRBV6-4
d_gene: -
abundance: -
j_gene: TRBJ2-3

CDR3aa: CASSINRRGGIFNEKLFF
CDR3nt: TGTGCCAGTAGTATAAATCGCCGCGGCGGGATATTTAATGAAAAACTGTTTTTT
v_gene: TRBV19
d_gene: -
abundance: -
j_gene: TRBJ1-4

CDR3aa: CASSFGQGGYTF
CDR3nt: TGTGCCAGCAGCTTCGGACAGGGCGGCTACACCTTC
v_gene: TRBV7-6
d_gene: TRBD1
abundance: -
j_gene: TRBJ1-2

CDR3aa: CASNEDPGRETQYF
CDR3nt: TGCGCCAGCAACGAGGACCCGGGTCGCGAGACCCAGTACTTC
v_gene: TRBV5-1
d_gene: -
abundance: -
j_gene: TRBJ2-5

CDR3aa: CASSLWGVNTEAFF
CDR3nt: TGTGCCAGCAGCTTGTGGGGGGTGAACACTGAAGCTTTCTTT
v_gene: TRBV5-6
d_gene: -
abundance: few
j_gene: TRBJ1-1

CDR3aa: CASSRNGGVGTEAFF
CDR3nt: TGTGCCAGCAGCCGCAATGGGGGTGTTGGCACTGAAGCTTTCTTT
v_gene: TRBV7-3
d_gene: -
abundance: -
j_gene: TRBJ1-1

CDR3aa: CASSYGDSTEAFF
CDR3nt: TGTGCCAGCAGTTACGGGGATTCCACTGAAGCTTTCTTT
v_gene: TRBV6-5
d_gene: -
abundance: -
j_gene: TRBJ1-1

CDR3aa: CASKIASGGEVTQYF
CDR3nt: TGTGCCAGCAAGATCGCTAGCGGGGGGGAGGTGACCCAGTACTTC
v_gene: TRBV7-2
d_gene: TRBD2
abundance: few
j_gene: TRBJ2-5

CDR3aa: CASSPQGNYNEQFF
CDR3nt: TGTGCCAGCAGCCCCCAGGGGAACTACAATGAGCAGTTCTTC
v_gene: TRBV9
d_gene: -
abundance: -
j_gene: TRBJ2-1

CDR3aa: CASFRLAGMANEQFF
CDR3nt: TGTGCCAGCTTTCGGCTAGCGGGCATGGCCAATGAGCAGTTCTTC
v_gene: TRBV7-2
d_gene: TRBD2
abundance: -
j_gene: TRBJ2-1

CDR3aa: CASTPGGHTGELFF
CDR3nt: TGTGCCAGCACCCCCGGGGGACACACCGGGGAGCTGTTTTTT
v_gene: TRBV6-5
d_gene: -
abundance: -
j_gene: TRBJ2-2

CDR3aa: CASRGLAGRGETQYF
CDR3nt: TGTGCCAGCAGAGGACTAGCGGGTCGAGGAGAGACCCAGTACTTC
v_gene: TRBV2
d_gene: TRBD2
abundance: -
j_gene: TRBJ2-5

CDR3aa: CASRDTGTGGYEQYF
CDR3nt: TGTGCCAGCAGGGATACCGGGACAGGGGGCTACGAGCAGTACTTC
v_gene: TRBV4-2
d_gene: TRBD1
abundance: once
j_gene: TRBJ2-7

CDR3aa: CASSDTGTSGGGTDTQYF
CDR3nt: TGTGCCAGCAGTGACACAGGGACTAGCGGGGGCGGCACAGATACGCAGTATTTT
v_gene: TRBV6-4
d_gene: TRBD2
abundance: -
j_gene: TRBJ2-3

CDR3aa: CASSYSTPGQFF
CDR3nt: TGTGCCAGCAGTTACTCTACGCCAGGGCAGTTCTTC
v_gene: TRBV6-6
d_gene: -
abundance: -
j_gene: TRBJ2-1

CDR3aa: CASRRLAGNEQFF
CDR3nt: TGTGCCAGCAGAAGACTAGCGGGGAATGAGCAGTTCTTC
v_gene: TRBV13
d_gene: TRBD2
abundance: -
j_gene: TRBJ2-1

CDR3aa: CATSTGTGQAQPQHF
CDR3nt: TGTGCCACCAGCACCGGGACAGGGCAGGCTCAGCCCCAGCATTTT
v_gene: TRBV15
d_gene: TRBD1
abundance: -
j_gene: TRBJ1-5

CDR3aa: CASSLQRGTEAFF
CDR3nt: TGTGCCAGCAGCTTGCAACGCGGGACTGAAGCTTTCTTT
v_gene: TRBV5-5
d_gene: -
abundance: -
j_gene: TRBJ1-1

CDR3aa: CASSYHLQDKAFF
CDR3nt: TGTGCCAGCAGCTACCACCTCCAGGACAAGGCTTTCTTT
v_gene: TRBV7-2
d_gene: -
abundance: -
j_gene: TRBJ1-1

CDR3aa: CSVDNMRTTDTQYF
CDR3nt: TGCAGCGTTGATAACATGAGGACCACAGATACGCAGTATTTT
v_gene: TRBV29-1
d_gene: -
abundance: -
j_gene: TRBJ2-3

CDR3aa: CASSSDSYNEQFF
CDR3nt: TGCGCCAGCAGCTCCGACTCCTACAATGAGCAGTTCTTC
v_gene: TRBV5-1
d_gene: -
abundance: once
j_gene: TRBJ2-1

CDR3aa: CASRIYTQYF
CDR3nt: TGTGCCAGCAGAATATATACGCAGTATTTT
v_gene: TRBV2
d_gene: -
abundance: -
j_gene: TRBJ2-3

CDR3aa: CASSLGAGEGRNEQFF
CDR3nt: TGTGCCAGCAGCTTAGGAGCGGGGGAAGGGAGGAATGAGCAGTTCTTC
v_gene: TRBV7-6
d_gene: TRBD2
abundance: -
j_gene: TRBJ2-1

CDR3aa: CASAETGGYGYTF
CDR3nt: TGTGCCAGCGCAGAGACAGGGGGCTATGGCTACACCTTC
v_gene: TRBV19
d_gene: TRBD1
abundance: once
j_gene: TRBJ1-2

CDR3aa: CASSRNRGQETQYF
CDR3nt: TGTGCCAGCAGCCGGAACAGGGGTCAAGAGACCCAGTACTTC
v_gene: TRBV14
d_gene: TRBD1
abundance: -
j_gene: TRBJ2-5

CDR3aa: CASSLEGLVNSYEQYF
CDR3nt: TGTGCCAGCAGCTTAGAAGGACTAGTCAACTCCTACGAGCAGTACTTC
v_gene: TRBV7-2
d_gene: TRBD2
abundance: -
j_gene: TRBJ2-7

CDR3aa: CASSQGLAVFQETQYF
CDR3nt: TGTGCCAGTAGCCAAGGACTAGCGGTCTTCCAAGAGACCCAGTACTTC
v_gene: TRBV19
d_gene: TRBD2
abundance: -
j_gene: TRBJ2-5

CDR3aa: CASTSQGSGYTF
CDR3nt: TGTGCCAGCACCTCGCAGGGGAGTGGCTACACCTTC
v_gene: TRBV28
d_gene: -
abundance: -
j_gene: TRBJ1-2

CDR3aa: CSASGQAGGNTIYF
CDR3nt: TGCAGCGCCTCGGGACAGGCGGGCGGAAACACCATATATTTT
v_gene: TRBV29-1
d_gene: TRBD1
abundance: -
j_gene: TRBJ1-3

CDR3aa: CASSGWTTNTEAFF
CDR3nt: TGCGCCAGCAGCGGGTGGACAACTAACACTGAAGCTTTCTTT
v_gene: TRBV5-1
d_gene: -
abundance: -
j_gene: TRBJ1-1

CDR3aa: CASSYSTDYGYTF
CDR3nt: TGTGCCAGCAGTTACTCGACAGACTATGGCTACACCTTC
v_gene: TRBV6-5
d_gene: -
abundance: -
j_gene: TRBJ1-2

CDR3aa: CASSRGDGQETQYF
CDR3nt: TGCGCCAGCAGCCGCGGGGACGGACAAGAGACCCAGTACTTC
v_gene: TRBV5-1
d_gene: -
abundance: few
j_gene: TRBJ2-5

CDR3aa: CASSYVGGSTDTQYF
CDR3nt: TGTGCCAGCAGTTACGTGGGGGGGAGCACAGATACGCAGTATTTT
v_gene: TRBV6-6
d_gene: TRBD2
abundance: -
j_gene: TRBJ2-3